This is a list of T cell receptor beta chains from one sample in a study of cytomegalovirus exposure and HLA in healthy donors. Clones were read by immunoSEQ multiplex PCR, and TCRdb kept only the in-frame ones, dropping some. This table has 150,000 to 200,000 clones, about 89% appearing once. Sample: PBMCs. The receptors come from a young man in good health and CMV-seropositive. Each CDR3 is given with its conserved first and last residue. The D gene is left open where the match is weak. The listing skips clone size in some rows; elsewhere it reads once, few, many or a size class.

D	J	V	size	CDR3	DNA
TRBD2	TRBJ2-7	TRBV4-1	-	CASSYQRTSDSYEQYF	TGCGCCAGCAGCTACCAGCGGACTAGCGACTCCTACGAGCAGTACTTC
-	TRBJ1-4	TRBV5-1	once	CASSLEAGNEKLFF	TGCGCCAGCAGCTTGGAGGCGGGTAATGAAAAACTGTTTTTT
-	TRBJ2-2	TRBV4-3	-	CASSQGIGTGNTGELFF	TGCGCCAGCAGCCAAGGAATCGGTACCGGGAACACCGGGGAGCTGTTTTTT
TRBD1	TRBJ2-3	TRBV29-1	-	CSVTGTGGSSTDTQYF	TGCAGCGTGACCGGGACAGGGGGATCCAGCACAGATACGCAGTATTTT
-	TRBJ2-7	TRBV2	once	CASGREPKRYEQYF	TGTGCCAGCGGACGGGAGCCTAAAAGGTACGAGCAGTACTTC
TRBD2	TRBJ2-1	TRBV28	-	CASLSGEGQNNEQFF	TGTGCCAGCCTGTCGGGGGAGGGCCAAAACAATGAGCAGTTCTTC
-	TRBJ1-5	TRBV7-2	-	CASSTDTGLHQPQHF	TGTGCCAGCAGCACCGACACAGGGCTTCATCAGCCCCAGCATTTT
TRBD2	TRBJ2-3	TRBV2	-	CASYLGLAGGRFVGTQYF	TGTGCCAGCTACTTGGGACTAGCGGGGGGGCGGTTCGTGGGTACGCAGTATTTT
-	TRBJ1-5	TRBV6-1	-	CASSEGPGSFQPQHF	TGTGCCAGCTCCGAAGGGCCAGGGTCATTTCAGCCCCAGCATTTT
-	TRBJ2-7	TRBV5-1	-	CASSLAWTESSYEQYF	TGCGCCAGCAGCTTGGCCTGGACTGAGAGCTCCTACGAGCAGTACTTC
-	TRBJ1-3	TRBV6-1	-	CASSEATGSGNTIYF	TGTGCCAGCAGTGAAGCAACAGGCTCTGGAAACACCATATATTTT
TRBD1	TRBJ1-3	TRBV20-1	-	CSGQGENTIYF	TGCAGCGGCCAGGGGGAGAACACCATATATTTT
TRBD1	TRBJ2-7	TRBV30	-	CAGGQGYEQYF	TGTGCCGGGGGACAGGGATACGAGCAGTACTTC
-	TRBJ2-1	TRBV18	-	CASSPQQDNEQFF	TGTGCCAGCTCACCACAACAGGACAATGAGCAGTTCTTC
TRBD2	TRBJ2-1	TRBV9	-	CASSVYRVARGGNEQFF	TGTGCCAGCAGCGTTTATAGGGTAGCCCGGGGGGGAAATGAGCAGTTCTTC
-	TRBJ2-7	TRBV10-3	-	CAISDGGLGSYEQYF	TGTGCCATCAGTGACGGCGGGCTCGGGTCCTACGAGCAGTACTTC
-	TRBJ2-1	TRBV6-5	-	CASSPDSYNEQFF	TGTGCCAGCAGTCCTGACAGCTACAATGAGCAGTTCTTC
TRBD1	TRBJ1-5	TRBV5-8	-	CASSLDGQGNGPQHF	TGTGCCAGCAGCTTGGATGGACAGGGGAATGGGCCCCAGCATTTT
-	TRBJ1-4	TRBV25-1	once	CASSEYRQGLAEKLFF	TGTGCCAGCAGTGAATATCGCCAGGGGTTGGCTGAAAAACTGTTTTTT
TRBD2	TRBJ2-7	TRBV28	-	CASSSRLAGVRTYEQYF	TGTGCCAGCAGTTCCAGACTAGCGGGAGTTAGGACCTACGAGCAGTACTTC
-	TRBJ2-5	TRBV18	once	CASSDSSETQYF	TGTGCCAGCTCAGACTCCTCAGAGACCCAGTACTTC
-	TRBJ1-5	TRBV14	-	CASKVNRAAGERNQPQHF	TGTGCCAGCAAGGTTAACAGGGCCGCGGGTGAACGCAATCAGCCCCAGCATTTT
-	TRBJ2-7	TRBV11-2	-	CASSSPQYYEQYF	TGTGCCAGCAGCTCACCGCAGTACTACGAGCAGTACTTC
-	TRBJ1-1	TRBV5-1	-	CASSRVGGARFGTEAFF	TGCGCCAGCAGCCGGGTGGGGGGGGCGAGGTTCGGCACTGAAGCTTTCTTT
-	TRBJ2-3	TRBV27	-	CASSFGLFTDTQYF	TGTGCCAGCAGTTTCGGACTTTTCACAGATACGCAGTATTTT
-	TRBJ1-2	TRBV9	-	CASSESPSLGSSNYGYTF	TGTGCCAGCAGCGAGTCCCCTAGCCTGGGCAGCTCTAACTATGGCTACACCTTC
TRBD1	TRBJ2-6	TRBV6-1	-	CASDRGTGANVLTF	TGTGCCAGCGACAGGGGAACTGGGGCCAACGTCCTGACTTTC
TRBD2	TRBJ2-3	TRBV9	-	CASSFHRLAGDTDTQYF	TGTGCCAGCAGCTTCCACAGACTAGCGGGAGACACAGATACGCAGTATTTT
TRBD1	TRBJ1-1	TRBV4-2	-	CASSQVQGLGTEAFF	TGTGCCAGCAGCCAAGTACAGGGGCTCGGCACTGAAGCTTTCTTT
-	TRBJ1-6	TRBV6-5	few	CASSSGFYNSPLHF	TGTGCCAGCAGTTCGGGATTCTATAATTCACCCCTCCACTTT
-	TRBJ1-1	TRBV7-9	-	CASSFGNQEAFF	TGTGCCAGCAGCTTCGGGAACCAAGAAGCTTTCTTT
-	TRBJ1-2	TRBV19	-	CASSHMGGGNYGYTF	TGTGCCAGTAGCCATATGGGGGGAGGAAACTATGGCTACACCTTC